At least ten counts were recorded for the clone carrying this TCR beta chain. Thyroid ultrasound and orbital computed tomography, with clinical symptoms and serum thyroxine and TRAb, informed diagnoses. This sample stems from a study of T cells in Graves' hyperthyroidism and ophthalmopathy. The V gene lost 6 bases and the J gene lost 2 bases, with 14 bases spanning the gap. The CDR3 runs 15 residues. Germline CDR1 DFQATT, CDR2 SNEGSKA (reference sequence). TCR beta CDR3 regions were amplified from RNA. Using the HTBI primer set, a first-round RT-PCR was run on the TCR CDR3. TCRdb reprocessed the multiplex PCR reads with MiXCR, giving one entry per CDR3 protein. The sample holds under 400,000 distinct CDR3 sequences; around 20% are singletons and the top ten take 50%.

Material for sequencing was blood. The TCR comes from a woman aged 45-60 years with Graves' hyperthyroidism. V gene TRBV20-1 combines with J gene TRBJ2-6; no definite D call. CDR3 protein: CSANRLGTGANVLTF. DNA of the CDR3: TGCAGTGCCAATAGACTGGGGACTGGGGCCAACGTCCTGACTTTC.